Described below is a single T cell receptor beta chain sequence and its context. With 4 bases removed from V and 0 bases from J, the gap between germline ends came to 11 bases. Germline CDR1 MNHEY, CDR2 SVGEGT. CDR3 length equals 15 residues. This record belongs to a study of blood T cells in healthy people across ages. Together with a sample-barcoded 5' primer, a J-beta primer mix was included in a second PCR lasting about 6 to 11 cycles. Using its own MiXCR run on the 5' RACE reads, TCRdb lists one record per CDR3 protein. The table includes hundreds of thousands of distinct CDR3 sequences, 45% to 60% detected once. Donors gave approximately 9.9 milliliters of peripheral blood apiece.

This receptor was taken from a woman older than 75 in good health. The V gene is TRBV6-2 or TRBV6-3, the J gene TRBJ2-3; D might be TRBD2 (5 bases). Sequencing was carried out using blood. In DNA form, the CDR3 reads TGTGCCAGCAGTTGCACAGCGGCAAGCACAGATACGCAGTATTTT. This gives the protein CASSCTAASTDTQYF.